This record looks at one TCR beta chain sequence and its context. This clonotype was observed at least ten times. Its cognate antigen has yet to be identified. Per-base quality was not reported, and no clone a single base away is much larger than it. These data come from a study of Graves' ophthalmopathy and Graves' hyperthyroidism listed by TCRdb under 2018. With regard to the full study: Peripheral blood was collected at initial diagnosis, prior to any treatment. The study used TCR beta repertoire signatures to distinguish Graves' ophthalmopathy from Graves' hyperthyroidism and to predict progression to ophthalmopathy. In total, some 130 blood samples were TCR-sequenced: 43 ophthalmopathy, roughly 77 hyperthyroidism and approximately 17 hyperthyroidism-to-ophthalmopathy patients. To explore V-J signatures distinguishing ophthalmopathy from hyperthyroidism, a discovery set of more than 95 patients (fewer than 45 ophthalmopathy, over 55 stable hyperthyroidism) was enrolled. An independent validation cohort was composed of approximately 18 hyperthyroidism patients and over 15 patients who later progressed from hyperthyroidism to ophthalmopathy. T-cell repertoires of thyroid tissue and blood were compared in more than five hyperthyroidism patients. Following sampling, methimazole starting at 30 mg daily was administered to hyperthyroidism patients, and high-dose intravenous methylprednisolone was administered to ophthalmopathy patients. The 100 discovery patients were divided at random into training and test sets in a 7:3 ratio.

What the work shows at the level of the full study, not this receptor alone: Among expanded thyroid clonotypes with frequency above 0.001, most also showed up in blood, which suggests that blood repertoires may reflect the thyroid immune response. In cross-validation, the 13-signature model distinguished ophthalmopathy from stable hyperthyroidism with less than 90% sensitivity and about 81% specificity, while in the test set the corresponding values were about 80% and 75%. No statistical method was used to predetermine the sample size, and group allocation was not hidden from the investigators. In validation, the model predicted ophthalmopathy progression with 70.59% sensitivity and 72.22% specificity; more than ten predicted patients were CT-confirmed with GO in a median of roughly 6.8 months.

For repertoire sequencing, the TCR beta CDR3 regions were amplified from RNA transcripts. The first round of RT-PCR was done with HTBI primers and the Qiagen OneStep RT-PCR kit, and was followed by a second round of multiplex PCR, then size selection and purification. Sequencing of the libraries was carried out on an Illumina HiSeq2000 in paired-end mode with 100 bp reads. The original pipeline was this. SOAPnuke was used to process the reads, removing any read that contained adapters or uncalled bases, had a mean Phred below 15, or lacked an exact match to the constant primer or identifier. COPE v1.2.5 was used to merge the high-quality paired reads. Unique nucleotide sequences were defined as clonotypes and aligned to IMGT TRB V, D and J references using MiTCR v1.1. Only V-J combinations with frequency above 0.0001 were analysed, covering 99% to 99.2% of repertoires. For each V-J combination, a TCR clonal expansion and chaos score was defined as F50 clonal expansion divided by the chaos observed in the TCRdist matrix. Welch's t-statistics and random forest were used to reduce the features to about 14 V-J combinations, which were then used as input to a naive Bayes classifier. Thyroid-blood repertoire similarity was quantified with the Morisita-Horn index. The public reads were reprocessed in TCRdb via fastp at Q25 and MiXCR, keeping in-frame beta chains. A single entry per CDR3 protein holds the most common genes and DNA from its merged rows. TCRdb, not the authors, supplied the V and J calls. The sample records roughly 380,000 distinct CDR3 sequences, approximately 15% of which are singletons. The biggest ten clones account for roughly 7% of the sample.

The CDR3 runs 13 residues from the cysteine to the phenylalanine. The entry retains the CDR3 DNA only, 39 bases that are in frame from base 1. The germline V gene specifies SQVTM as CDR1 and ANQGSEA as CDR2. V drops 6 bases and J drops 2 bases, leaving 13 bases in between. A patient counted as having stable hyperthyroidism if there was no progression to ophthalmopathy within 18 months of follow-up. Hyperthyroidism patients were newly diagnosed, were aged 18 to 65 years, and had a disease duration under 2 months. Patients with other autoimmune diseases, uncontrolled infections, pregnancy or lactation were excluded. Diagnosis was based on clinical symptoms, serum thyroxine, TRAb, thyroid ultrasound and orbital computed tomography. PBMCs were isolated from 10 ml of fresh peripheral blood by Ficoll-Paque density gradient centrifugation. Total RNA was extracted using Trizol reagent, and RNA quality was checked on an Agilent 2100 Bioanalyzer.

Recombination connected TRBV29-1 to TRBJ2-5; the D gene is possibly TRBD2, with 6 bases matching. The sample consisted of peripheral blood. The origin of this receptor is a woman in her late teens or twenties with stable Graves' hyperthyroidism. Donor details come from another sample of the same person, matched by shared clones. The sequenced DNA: TGCAGCGTGGGAGGTTCGCCGCAAGAGACCCAGTACTTC. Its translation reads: CSVGGSPQETQYF. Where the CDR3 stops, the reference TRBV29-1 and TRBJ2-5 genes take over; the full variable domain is SAVISQKPSRDICQRGTSLTIQCQVDSQVTMMFWYRQQPGQSLTLIATANQGSEATYESGFVIDKFPISRPNLTFSTLTVSNMSPEDSSIYLCSVGGSPQETQYFGPGTRLLVL.